One and the same sample provided the 9 T cell receptor beta chains below, sequenced in a study of Tregs in tolerant kidney transplant recipients. The table came from immunoSEQ multiplex PCR; TCRdb's copy has only in-frame clones and leaves some out. Here the sample spans 90,000 to 130,000 clones, around 87% being singletons. The starting material was CD4+ T cells from blood, obtained before the transplant. All receptors come from a human donor who received a combined kidney and bone marrow transplant.

The chain combines TRBV7-2 with TRBJ2-2; 7 nucleotides line up with TRBD2. The CDR3 is 17 amino acids. Germline CDR1 and CDR2: SGHTA and FQGNSA. J lost 5 bases, V lost 1 base, and 10 bases had no gene match. The CDR3: CASSLGGGRARTGELFF. CDR3 DNA sequence: TGTGCCAGCAGCTTAGGCGGAGGGAGGGCCAGGACCGGGGAGCTGTTTTTT.

The chain carries TRBV28 and TRBJ2-1; 10 bases fit TRBD2. CDR1 is MDHEN, CDR2 SYDVKM, per germline. V lost 8 bases, J lost 6 bases, and 7 bases stayed unmatched. The CDR3 is 14 amino acids. CDR3 nucleotide sequence: TGTGCCAGCCAAAGCGGGAGGGCAGGCAATGAGCAGTTCTTC. Translation: CASQSGRAGNEQFF. Filled out from reference TRBV28 and TRBJ2-1, the complete variable domain reads DVKVTQSSRYLVKRTGEKVFLECVQDMDHENMFWYRQDPGLGLRLIYFSYDVKMKEKGDIPEGYSVSREKKERFSLILESASTNQTSMYLCASQSGRAGNEQFFGPGTRLTVL.

The chain uses TRBV7-8 and TRBJ2-3; D perhaps matches TRBD1 (6 bases). V lost 5 bases and J 4 bases, leaving 16 bases between the germline ends. Germline values: CDR1 SGHVS, CDR2 FQNEAQ. The CDR3 has 15 residues. This CDR3 is CASSGQGYTADTQYF. CDR3 DNA sequence: TGTGCCAGCAGCGGCCAGGGGTACACGGCAGATACGCAGTATTTT.

The V gene is TRBV27, the J gene TRBJ2-3; D is perhaps TRBD2 (6 bases). The V end was cut by 6 bases, the J end by 0 bases, with 13 bases between. The CDR3 extends over 15 amino acids. Per germline, CDR1 MNHEY and CDR2 SMNVEV (reference sequence). Here the CDR3 reads CASSRGGSSTDTQYF. The DNA of the CDR3 is TGTGCCAGCAGCCGGGGAGGTTCAAGCACAGATACGCAGTATTTT.

This chain connects TRBV5-1 to TRBJ2-3, with unresolved D. The CDR3 length is 15 residues. Trimming removed 0 bases from V and 1 base from J, with 9 bases in between. CDR1 SGHRS and CDR2 YFSETQ come from the germline V gene. CDR3 bases: TGCGCCAGCAGCTTGGTAAACCCGGGCACAGATACGCAGTATTTT. It codes for CASSLVNPGTDTQYF. The whole variable domain, remainder taken from reference TRBV5-1 and TRBJ2-3, is KAGVTQTPRYLIKTRGQQVTLSCSPISGHRSVSWYQQTPGQGLQFLFEYFSETQRNKGNFPGRFSGRQFSNSRSEMNVSTLELGDSALYLCASSLVNPGTDTQYFGPGTRLTVL.

This clone was detected only a few times. The chain links TRBV28 to TRBJ1-1; possible D gene TRBD1, 6 bases. The ends were cut back, 8 bases at V and 6 bases at J, with 19 bases in the middle. The CDR3 spans 14 residues. Per the germline V gene, CDR1 is MDHEN and CDR2 is SYDVKM. The CDR3 is CASWGTTRYAEAFF. The CDR3 nucleotides read TGTGCCAGCTGGGGGACAACACGGTACGCTGAAGCTTTCTTT.

This clone appeared a single time. The chain employs TRBV11-3 and TRBJ1-5; TRBD1 matches at 9 bases. The CDR3 loop spans 17 amino acids. The trim removed 4 bases at V and 5 bases at J, leaving 12 bases unmatched. Germline lookup yields CDR1 SGHNT and CDR2 YENEEA. The CDR3 nucleotides are TGTGCCAGCAGCTCAAAGGGGTCCGGGACAGGGTATCAGCCCCAGCATTTT. Protein product: CASSSKGSGTGYQPQHF. Full variable domain (rest looked up from reference TRBV11-3 and TRBJ1-5): EAGVVQSPRYKIIEKKQPVAFWCNPISGHNTLYWYLQNLGQGPELLIRYENEEAVDDSQLPKDRFSAERLKGVDSTLKIQPAELGDSAVYLCASSSKGSGTGYQPQHFGDGTRLSIL.

The J gene is TRBJ1-2, the V gene TRBV4-3; a possible D gene is TRBD1 (5 bases). This CDR3 spans 16 amino acids. Trimming cost V 0 bases and J 3 bases, with 14 bases left between them. Germline CDR1 reads LGHNA; CDR2 reads YSLEER. In DNA, the CDR3 is TGCGCCAGCAGCCAAGAAGGGGTCAGGGTGGACTATGGCTACACCTTC. This sequence encodes CASSQEGVRVDYGYTF.

This rearrangement joins TRBV6-5 to TRBJ1-2, with 8 bases aligning to TRBD1. CDR3 length: 14 residues. The trim removed 8 bases at V and 5 bases at J, leaving 10 bases unmatched. Germline lookup yields CDR1 MNHEY and CDR2 SVGAGI. Here the CDR3 reads CASRAGDRGYGYTF. The CDR3 DNA reads TGTGCCAGCCGCGCGGGAGACAGGGGATATGGCTACACCTTC.